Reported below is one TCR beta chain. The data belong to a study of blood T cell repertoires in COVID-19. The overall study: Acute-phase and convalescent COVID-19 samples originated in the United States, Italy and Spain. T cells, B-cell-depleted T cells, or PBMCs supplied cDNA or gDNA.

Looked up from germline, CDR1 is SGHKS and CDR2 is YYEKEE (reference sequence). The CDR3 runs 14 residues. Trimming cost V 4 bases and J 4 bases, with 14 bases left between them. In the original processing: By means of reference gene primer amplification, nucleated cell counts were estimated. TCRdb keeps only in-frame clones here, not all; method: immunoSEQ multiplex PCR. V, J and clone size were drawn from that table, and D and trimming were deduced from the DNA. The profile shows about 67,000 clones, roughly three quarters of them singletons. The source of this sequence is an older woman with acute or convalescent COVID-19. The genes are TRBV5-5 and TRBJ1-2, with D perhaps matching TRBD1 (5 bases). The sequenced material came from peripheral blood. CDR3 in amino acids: CASSPPPGIYGYTF. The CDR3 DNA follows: TGTGCCAGCAGCCCCCCCCCAGGGATCTATGGCTACACCTTC. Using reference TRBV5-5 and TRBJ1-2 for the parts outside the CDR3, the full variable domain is DAGVTQSPTHLIKTRGQQVTLRCSPISGHKSVSWYQQVLGQGPQFIFQYYEKEERGRGNFPDRFSARQFPNYSSELNVNALLLGDSALYLCASSPPPGIYGYTFGSGTRLTVV.